This T cell receptor beta chain was sequenced for a study of blood T cell repertoires in COVID-19. Overall study context: The United States, Italy and Spain provided the acute and convalescent COVID-19 samples. PBMCs, B-cell-depleted T cells, or T cells were the source of the cDNA or gDNA that made up the material.

Germline lookup yields CDR1 SEHNR and CDR2 FQNEAQ (reference sequence). The J segment lost 6 bases and the V segment lost 5 bases, leaving 9 bases of the junction unmatched. CDR3 size: 14 residues. Authors' processing steps: Quantification of nucleated cells was approximated via reference gene primer amplification. Produced via immunoSEQ multiplex PCR; TCRdb's table is partial and in-frame only. The DNA was the basis for D and trimming; V, J and clone size are from that table. Of 250,000 to 350,000 clones listed, around 86% are singletons. Sequencing was performed on peripheral blood. This TCR was sampled from a woman aged 45-60 years with acute or convalescent COVID-19. V and J are TRBV7-9 and TRBJ2-7, with 8 nucleotides matching TRBD1. This CDR3 reads CASSTWTGYGEQYF. The CDR3 DNA reads TGTGCCAGCAGCACCTGGACAGGGTATGGCGAGCAGTACTTC.